Sequencing of this T cell receptor (beta chain) was carried out in a study of T cell responses to AZD1222 COVID-19 vaccine. Assay: immunoSEQ multiplex PCR; the TCRdb copy retains only in-frame clones and omits some. The sample has 160,000 or so clones; approximately 90% are singletons. This TCR derives from an adult in good health. The sample here was peripheral blood, taken on day 0 of AZD1222 vaccination.

CDR3 amino acids: CAIFSGGNNEQFF. The CDR3 coding sequence is TGTGCCATCTTCTCTGGCGGGAACAATGAGCAGTTCTTC. V usage is TRBV10-3 and J usage is TRBJ2-1; TRBD2 might be the D (6 bases). The V gene's germline CDR1 is ENHRY and CDR2 SYGVKD. Deletions cut 8 bases from V and 5 bases from J, with 13 bases between. The CDR3 covers 13 residues.